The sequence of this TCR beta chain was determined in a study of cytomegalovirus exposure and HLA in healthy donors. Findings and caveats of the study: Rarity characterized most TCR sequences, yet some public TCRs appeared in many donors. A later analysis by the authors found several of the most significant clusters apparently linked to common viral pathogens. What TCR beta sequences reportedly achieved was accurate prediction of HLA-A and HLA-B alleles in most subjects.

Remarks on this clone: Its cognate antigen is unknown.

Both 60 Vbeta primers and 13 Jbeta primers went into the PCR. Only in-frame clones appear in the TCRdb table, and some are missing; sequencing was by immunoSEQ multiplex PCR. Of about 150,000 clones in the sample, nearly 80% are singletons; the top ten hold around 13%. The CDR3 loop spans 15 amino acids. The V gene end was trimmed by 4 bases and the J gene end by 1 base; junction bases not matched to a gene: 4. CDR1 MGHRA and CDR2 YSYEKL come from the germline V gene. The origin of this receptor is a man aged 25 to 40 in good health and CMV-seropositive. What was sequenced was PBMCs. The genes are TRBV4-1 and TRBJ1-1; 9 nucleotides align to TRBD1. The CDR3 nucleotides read TGCGCCAGCAGCCCTGGACAGGGGTGGAACACTGAAGCTTTCTTT. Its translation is CASSPGQGWNTEAFF.